This T cell receptor (beta chain) was captured by sequencing in a study of T cells after yellow fever vaccination. Overall study context: Preparation used SMART-Seq v4 Ultra Low Input for the low-cell-number fractions.

The TCR cDNA carried a universal primer site and UMIs from 5'RACE template switching. TCRdb used MiXCR to reprocess the 5' RACE reads, holding one entry per CDR3 protein. The sample records about 500,000 distinct CDR3 sequences, around 17% being singletons. Trimming took 4 bases from V and 3 from J, leaving 23 bases between them. Germline V gene sequence: CDR1 SGHDT, CDR2 YYEEEE. The CDR3 length is 17 residues. Specimen: PBMCs, collected 5 days after the first yellow fever vaccination. The sequence came from a man younger than 30 who received the YFV17D yellow fever vaccine. The rearrangement links TRBV5-6 to TRBJ2-7; the D is unclear. CDR3 bases: TGTGCCAGCAGCCTATATACGACGAATTTGGAACTCTACGAGCAGTACTTC. Amino acids: CASSLYTTNLELYEQYF.